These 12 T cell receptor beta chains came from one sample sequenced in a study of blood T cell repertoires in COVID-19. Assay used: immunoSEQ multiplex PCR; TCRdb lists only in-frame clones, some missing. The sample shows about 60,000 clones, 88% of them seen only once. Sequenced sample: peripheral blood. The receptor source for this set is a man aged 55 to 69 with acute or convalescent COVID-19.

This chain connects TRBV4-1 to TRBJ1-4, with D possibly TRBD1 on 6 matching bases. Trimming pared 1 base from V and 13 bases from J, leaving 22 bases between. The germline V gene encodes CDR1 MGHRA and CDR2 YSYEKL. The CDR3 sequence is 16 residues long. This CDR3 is CASSQVYGDISLRLFF. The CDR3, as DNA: TGCGCCAGCAGCCAAGTATATGGGGACATCTCGTTAAGACTGTTTTTT.

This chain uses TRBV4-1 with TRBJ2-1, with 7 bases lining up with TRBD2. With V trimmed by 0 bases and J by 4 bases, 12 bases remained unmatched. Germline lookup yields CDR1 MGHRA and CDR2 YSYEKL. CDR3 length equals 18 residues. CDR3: CASSQDSSGVIPYNEQFF. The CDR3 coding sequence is TGCGCCAGCAGCCAAGATTCCAGCGGGGTCATTCCTTACAATGAGCAGTTCTTC.

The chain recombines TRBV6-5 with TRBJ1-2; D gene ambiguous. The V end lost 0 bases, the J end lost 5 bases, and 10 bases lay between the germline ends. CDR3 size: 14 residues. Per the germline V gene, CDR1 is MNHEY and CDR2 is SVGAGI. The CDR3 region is CASSYSVTRYGYTF. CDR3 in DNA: TGTGCCAGCAGTTACTCTGTGACTCGATATGGCTACACCTTC.

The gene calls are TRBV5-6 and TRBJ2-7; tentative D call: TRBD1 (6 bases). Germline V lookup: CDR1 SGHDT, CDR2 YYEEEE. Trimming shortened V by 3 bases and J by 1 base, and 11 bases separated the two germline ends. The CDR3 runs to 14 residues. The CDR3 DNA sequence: TGTGCCAGCAGCTCCCCCACAGGGTCCTACGAGCAGTACTTC. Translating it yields CASSSPTGSYEQYF.

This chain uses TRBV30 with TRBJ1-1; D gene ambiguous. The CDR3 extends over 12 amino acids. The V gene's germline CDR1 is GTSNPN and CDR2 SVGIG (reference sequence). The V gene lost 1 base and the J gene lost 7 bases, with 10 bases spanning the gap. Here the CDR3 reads CAWSGVGYEAFF. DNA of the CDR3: TGTGCCTGGAGTGGGGTGGGCTATGAAGCTTTCTTT.

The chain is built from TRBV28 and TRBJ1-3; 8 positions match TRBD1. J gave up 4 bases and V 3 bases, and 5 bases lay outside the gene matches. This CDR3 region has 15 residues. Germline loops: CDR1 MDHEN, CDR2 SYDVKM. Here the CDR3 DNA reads TGTGCCAGCAGTTTCGGAGGGACAGGCGGAAACACCATATATTTT. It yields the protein CASSFGGTGGNTIYF.

The CDR3: CASSLEGWDRSYEQYF. The CDR3 nucleotides are TGTGCCAGCAGCTTAGAAGGGTGGGACAGGTCCTACGAGCAGTACTTC. This chain uses TRBV11-1 with TRBJ2-7; 8 nucleotides align to TRBD1. Germline V CDR1 and CDR2: SGHAT, FQDESV (reference sequence). The CDR3 length is 16 residues. V lost 1 base to trimming and J lost 1 base; unmatched junction nucleotides: 6.

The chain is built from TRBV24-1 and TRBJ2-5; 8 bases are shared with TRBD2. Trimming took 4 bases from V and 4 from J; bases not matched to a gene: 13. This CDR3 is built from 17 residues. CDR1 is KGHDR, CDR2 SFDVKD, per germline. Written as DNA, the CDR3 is TGTGCCACCAGTGACCCCCGGGCGGGAGGCCTAGGAGAGACCCAGTACTTC. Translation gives CATSDPRAGGLGETQYF.

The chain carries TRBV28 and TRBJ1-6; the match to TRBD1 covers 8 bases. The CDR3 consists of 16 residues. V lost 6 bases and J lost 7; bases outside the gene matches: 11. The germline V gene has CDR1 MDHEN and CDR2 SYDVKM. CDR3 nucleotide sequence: TGTGCCAGCAGCCTCAAGGACAGGGCAAGAAATTCACCCCTCCACTTT. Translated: CASSLKDRARNSPLHF.

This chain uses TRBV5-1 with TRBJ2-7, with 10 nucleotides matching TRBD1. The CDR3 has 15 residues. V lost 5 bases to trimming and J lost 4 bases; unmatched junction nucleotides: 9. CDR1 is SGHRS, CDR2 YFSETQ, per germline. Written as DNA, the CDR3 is TGCGCCAGCAGTCAAGTCCGGGACAGGGGATACGAGCAGTACTTC. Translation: CASSQVRDRGYEQYF.

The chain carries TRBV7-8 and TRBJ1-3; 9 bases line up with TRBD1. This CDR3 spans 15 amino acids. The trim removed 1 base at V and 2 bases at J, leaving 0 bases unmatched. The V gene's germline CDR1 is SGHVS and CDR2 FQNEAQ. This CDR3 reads CASSLGDRAGNTIYF. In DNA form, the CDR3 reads TGTGCCAGCAGCTTAGGGGACAGGGCTGGAAACACCATATATTTT. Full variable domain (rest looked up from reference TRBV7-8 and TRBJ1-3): GAGVSQSPRYKVAKRGQDVALRCDPISGHVSLFWYQQALGQGPEFLTYFQNEAQLDKSGLPSDRFFAERPEGSVSTLKIQRTQQEDSAVYLCASSLGDRAGNTIYFGEGSWLTVV.

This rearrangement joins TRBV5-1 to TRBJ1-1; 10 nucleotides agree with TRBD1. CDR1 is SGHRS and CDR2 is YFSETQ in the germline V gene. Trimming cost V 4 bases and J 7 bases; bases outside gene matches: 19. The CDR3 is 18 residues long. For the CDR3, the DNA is TGCGCCAGCAGCCTCCGGGGACAGGGGCCATTCGGGGGAGGTGAAGCTTTCTTT. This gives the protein CASSLRGQGPFGGGEAFF.